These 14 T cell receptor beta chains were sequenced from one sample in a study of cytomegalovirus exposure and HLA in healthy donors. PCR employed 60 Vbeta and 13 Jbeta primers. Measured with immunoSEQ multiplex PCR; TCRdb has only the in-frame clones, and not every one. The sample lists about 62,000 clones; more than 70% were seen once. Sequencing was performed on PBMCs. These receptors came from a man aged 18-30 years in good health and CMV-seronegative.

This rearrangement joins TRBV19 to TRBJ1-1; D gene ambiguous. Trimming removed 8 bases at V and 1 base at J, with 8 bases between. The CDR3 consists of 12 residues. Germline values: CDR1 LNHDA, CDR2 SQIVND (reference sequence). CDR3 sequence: CASSLSNTEAFF. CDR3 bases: TGTGCCAGTTCTTTATCGAACACTGAAGCTTTCTTT.

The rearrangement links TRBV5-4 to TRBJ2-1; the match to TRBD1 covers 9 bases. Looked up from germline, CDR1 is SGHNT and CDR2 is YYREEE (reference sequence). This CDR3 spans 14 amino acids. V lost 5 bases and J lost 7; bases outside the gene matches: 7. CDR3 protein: CASRQGAVVNEQFF. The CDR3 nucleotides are TGTGCCAGCAGACAGGGGGCAGTCGTGAATGAGCAGTTCTTC.

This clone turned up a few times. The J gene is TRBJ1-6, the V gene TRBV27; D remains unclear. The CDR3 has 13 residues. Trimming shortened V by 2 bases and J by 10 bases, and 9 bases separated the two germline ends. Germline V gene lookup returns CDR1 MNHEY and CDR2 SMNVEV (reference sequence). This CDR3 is CASSLESNSPLHF. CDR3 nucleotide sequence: TGTGCCAGCAGTTTAGAATCTAACTCACCCCTCCACTTT.

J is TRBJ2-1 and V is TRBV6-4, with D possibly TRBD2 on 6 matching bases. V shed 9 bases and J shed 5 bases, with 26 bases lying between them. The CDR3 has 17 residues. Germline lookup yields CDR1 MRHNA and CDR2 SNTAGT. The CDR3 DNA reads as TGTGCCAGTAAGCCCCCACTAAACCGGGGGAAAAACAATGAGCAGTTCTTC. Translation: CASKPPLNRGKNNEQFF.

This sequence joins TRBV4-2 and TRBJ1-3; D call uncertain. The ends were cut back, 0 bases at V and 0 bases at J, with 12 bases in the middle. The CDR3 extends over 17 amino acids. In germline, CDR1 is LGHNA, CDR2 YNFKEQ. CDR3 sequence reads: CASSQDSISYSGNTIYF. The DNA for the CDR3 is TGTGCCAGCAGCCAAGATAGCATCAGTTACTCTGGAAACACCATATATTTT.

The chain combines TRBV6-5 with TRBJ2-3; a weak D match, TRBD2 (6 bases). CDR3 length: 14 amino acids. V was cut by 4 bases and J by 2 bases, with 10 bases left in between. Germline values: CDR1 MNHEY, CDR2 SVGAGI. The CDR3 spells CASSLGGATDTQYF. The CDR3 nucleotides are TGTGCCAGCAGTTTGGGCGGGGCCACAGATACGCAGTATTTT.

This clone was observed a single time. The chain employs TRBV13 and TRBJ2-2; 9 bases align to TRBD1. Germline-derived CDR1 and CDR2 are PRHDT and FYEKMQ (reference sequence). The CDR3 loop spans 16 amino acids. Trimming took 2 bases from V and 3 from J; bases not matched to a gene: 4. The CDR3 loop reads CASSLRGQGYTGELFF. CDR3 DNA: TGTGCCAGCAGCTTAAGGGGACAGGGCTACACCGGGGAGCTGTTTTTT. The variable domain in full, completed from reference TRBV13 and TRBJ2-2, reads AAGVIQSPRHLIKEKRETATLKCYPIPRHDTVYWYQQGPGQDPQFLISFYEKMQSDKGSIPDRFSAQQFSDYHSELNMSSLELGDSALYFCASSLRGQGYTGELFFGEGSRLTVL.

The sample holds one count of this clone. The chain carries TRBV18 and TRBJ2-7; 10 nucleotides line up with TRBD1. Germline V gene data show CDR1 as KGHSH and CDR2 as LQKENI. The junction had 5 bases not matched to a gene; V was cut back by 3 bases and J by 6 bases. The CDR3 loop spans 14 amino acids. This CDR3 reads CASSPTGTGVEQYF. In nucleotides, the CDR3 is TGTGCCAGCTCACCGACCGGGACAGGGGTCGAGCAGTACTTC.

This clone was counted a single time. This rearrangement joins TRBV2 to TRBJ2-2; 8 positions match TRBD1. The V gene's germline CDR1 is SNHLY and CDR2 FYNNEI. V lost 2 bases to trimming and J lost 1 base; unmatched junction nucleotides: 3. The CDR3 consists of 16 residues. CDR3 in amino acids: CASSEYGTGNTGELFF. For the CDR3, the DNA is TGTGCCAGCAGTGAATACGGGACAGGGAACACCGGGGAGCTGTTTTTT. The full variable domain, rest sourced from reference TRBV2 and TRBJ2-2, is EPEVTQTPSHQVTQMGQEVILRCVPISNHLYFYWYRQILGQKVEFLVSFYNNEISEKSEIFDDQFSVERPDGSNFTLKIRSTKLEDSAMYFCASSEYGTGNTGELFFGEGSRLTVL.

The CDR3 is CSAGIGVEETQYF. As DNA, the CDR3 is TGCAGCGCTGGGATCGGGGTAGAAGAGACCCAGTACTTC. The gene calls are TRBV29-1 and TRBJ2-5, with D perhaps matching TRBD2 (5 bases). The CDR3 extends over 13 amino acids. CDR1 and CDR2 (germline): SQVTM, ANQGSEA. Trimming stripped 7 bases from V and 3 bases from J, with 15 bases between.

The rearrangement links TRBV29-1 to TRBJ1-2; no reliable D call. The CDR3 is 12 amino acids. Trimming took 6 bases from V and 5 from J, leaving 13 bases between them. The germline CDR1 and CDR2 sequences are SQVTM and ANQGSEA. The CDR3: CSVNGLAYGYTF. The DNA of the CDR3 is TGCAGCGTAAACGGTCTCGCGTATGGCTACACCTTC. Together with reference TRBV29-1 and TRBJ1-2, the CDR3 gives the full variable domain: SAVISQKPSRDICQRGTSLTIQCQVDSQVTMMFWYRQQPGQSLTLIATANQGSEATYESGFVIDKFPISRPNLTFSTLTVSNMSPEDSSIYLCSVNGLAYGYTFGSGTRLTVV.

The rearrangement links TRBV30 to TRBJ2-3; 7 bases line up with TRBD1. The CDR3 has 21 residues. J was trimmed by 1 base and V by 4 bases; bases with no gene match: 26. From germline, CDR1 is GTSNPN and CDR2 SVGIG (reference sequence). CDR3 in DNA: TGTGCCTGGATCATACCTCTAGCCCCGGGACAGACTAACATACGCACAGATACGCAGTATTTT. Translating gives CAWIIPLAPGQTNIRTDTQYF.

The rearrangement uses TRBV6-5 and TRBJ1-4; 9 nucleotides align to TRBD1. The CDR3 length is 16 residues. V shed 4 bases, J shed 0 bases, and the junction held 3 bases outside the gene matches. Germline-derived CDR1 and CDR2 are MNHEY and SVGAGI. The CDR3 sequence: CASSWDRDATNEKLFF. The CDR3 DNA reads TGTGCCAGCAGTTGGGACAGGGACGCAACTAATGAAAAACTGTTTTTT.

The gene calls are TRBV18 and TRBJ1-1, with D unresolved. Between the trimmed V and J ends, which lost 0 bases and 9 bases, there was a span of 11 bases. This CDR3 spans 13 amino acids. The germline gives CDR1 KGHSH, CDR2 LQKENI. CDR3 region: CASSPPGEDKAFF. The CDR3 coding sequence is TGTGCCAGCTCACCACCGGGCGAAGATAAAGCTTTCTTT.